A single sample is the source of the 16 T cell receptor beta chains below, sequenced in a study of T cell responses to AZD1222 COVID-19 vaccine. Sequenced by immunoSEQ multiplex PCR; TCRdb stores in-frame clones only, minus some. Altogether about 120,000 clones are present, more than 80% being singletons, with the ten largest covering over 4%. The input for sequencing was peripheral blood, taken 28 days after the second dose of the MenACWY control vaccine. The receptors shown here come from an adult who received the MenACWY meningococcal vaccine as a control.

The chain joins TRBV15 to TRBJ1-4, with 9 bases identical to TRBD1. With V trimmed by 1 base and J by 6 bases, 6 bases remained unmatched. Germline V CDR1 and CDR2: LNHNV, YYDKDF (reference sequence). The CDR3 is 16 amino acids. DNA of the CDR3: TGTGCCACCAGCAGAGGTCGTACAGGGGGCTATGAAAAACTGTTTTTT. Translated, it gives CATSRGRTGGYEKLFF.

The chain carries TRBV7-8 and TRBJ2-1; 9 bases align to TRBD2. V was clipped by 0 bases and J by 9 bases; unmatched bases: 12. This CDR3 contains 17 residues. Per the germline V gene, CDR1 is SGHVS and CDR2 is FQNEAQ. The CDR3 region is CASSLALPGGGAPEQFF. The CDR3 DNA sequence: TGTGCCAGCAGCTTAGCGCTCCCTGGCGGGGGGGCGCCTGAGCAGTTCTTC.

This chain joins TRBV18 and TRBJ1-3, with D possibly being TRBD1 (6 bases). CDR1 is KGHSH and CDR2 is LQKENI in the germline V gene. V was pared by 2 bases and J by 2 bases, with 10 bases between. The CDR3 is 15 residues long. In DNA, the CDR3 is TGTGCCAGCTCACCAACCGGGACAACTGGAAACACCATATATTTT. It specifies CASSPTGTTGNTIYF.

V is TRBV13 and J is TRBJ2-7; 8 nucleotides line up with TRBD2. Unmatched junction bases numbered 7, after V lost 7 bases and J lost 2 bases. The CDR3 sequence is 14 residues long. CDR1 is PRHDT, CDR2 FYEKMQ, per germline (reference sequence). In nucleotides, the CDR3 is TGTGCCAGCAACCGGGGGGGCAGGACCTACGAGCAGTACGTC. It specifies CASNRGGRTYEQYV.

This clone was counted a single time. The V and J genes are TRBV5-1 and TRBJ2-1; TRBD2 matches 10 bases. V was pared by 0 bases and J by 9 bases, with 12 bases of the junction left unmatched. The CDR3 has 17 amino acids. Germline V gene data show CDR1 as SGHRS and CDR2 as YFSETQ. CDR3 loop: CASSLEWSSGRIREQFF. DNA for the CDR3: TGCGCCAGCAGCTTGGAGTGGTCTAGCGGGAGAATCCGTGAGCAGTTCTTC.

This clone has only a few counts. Without the conserved terminal phenylalanine or tryptophan, this CDR3 likely stems from a read error. The limits of the CDR3 on the DNA are not certain, so only TCRdb's listed CDR3 is given. The CDR3 region is CASSQHVGTDPAL. The chain links TRBV7-9 to TRBJ1-2; the table assigns TRBD1, which was not confirmed against the DNA. The CDR3 length is 13 residues, termini included. Looked up from germline, CDR1 is SEHNR and CDR2 is FQNEAQ (reference sequence).

The rearrangement joins TRBV15 to TRBJ1-2; the match to TRBD1 covers 7 bases. The CDR3 sequence is 14 residues long. The germline CDR1 and CDR2 sequences are LNHNV and YYDKDF (reference sequence). The V segment lost 1 base and the J segment 7 bases; nucleotides outside the gene matches: 6. The CDR3 coding sequence is TGTGCCACCAGCAGAGGTACAGGGGTCGGTGGCTACACCTTC. Its protein product is CATSRGTGVGGYTF.

The V gene is TRBV11-3, the J gene TRBJ2-3; D is uncertain. Between the trimmed V and J ends, which lost 1 base and 2 bases, there was a span of 10 bases. CDR1 is SGHNT and CDR2 is YENEEA in the germline V gene. This CDR3 contains 15 residues. The CDR3 nucleotides read TGTGCCAGCAGCTTAGCGGTAGGGAACACAGATACGCAGTATTTT. It codes for CASSLAVGNTDTQYF.

This chain joins TRBV7-2 and TRBJ2-1; either TRBD1 or TRBD2 may supply D (5 bases each). The CDR3 totals 17 residues. V dropped 2 bases and J dropped 8 bases, with 22 bases sitting between them. The germline V gene encodes CDR1 SGHTA and CDR2 FQGNSA. CDR3 sequence reads: CASSLKTGTRFFDEQFF. CDR3 in DNA: TGTGCCAGCAGCTTAAAAACCGGGACCAGATTTTTCGATGAGCAGTTCTTC.

The rearrangement links TRBV7-3 to TRBJ2-5; D is possibly TRBD2 (5 bases). V was clipped by 5 bases and J by 4 bases, with 11 bases between them. Germline V gives CDR1 SGHTA, CDR2 FQGTGA. CDR3 length: 13 residues. The CDR3 nucleotides are TGTGCCAGCAGCCGGAGGACTTCAGAGACCCAGTACTTC. Protein sequence: CASSRRTSETQYF.

This chain uses TRBV4-1 with TRBJ2-1, with 11 bases that match TRBD2. Germline V gives CDR1 MGHRA, CDR2 YSYEKL. Unmatched junction bases numbered 7, after V lost 4 bases and J lost 5 bases. The CDR3 has 16 amino acids. CDR3 sequence reads: CASSRLLAGGDNEQFF. In DNA, the CDR3 is TGCGCCAGCAGCCGCCTGCTAGCGGGGGGCGACAATGAGCAGTTCTTC.

This clone was counted a single time. This chain joins TRBV2 and TRBJ2-7, with D maybe TRBD1 (7 bases). This CDR3 spans 15 amino acids. From germline, CDR1 is SNHLY and CDR2 FYNNEI. V was pared by 2 bases and J by 3 bases, with 14 bases between. The CDR3 DNA reads TGTGCCAGCAGTGAAATAGGGCAGGGGGGCTACGAGCAGTACTTC. Residues: CASSEIGQGGYEQYF.

This clone was picked up one time. The chain employs TRBV10-3 and TRBJ2-3, with 9 bases identical to TRBD1. The V gene end was trimmed by 3 bases and the J gene end by 7 bases; junction bases not matched to a gene: 11. Germline V gene sequence: CDR1 ENHRY, CDR2 SYGVKD. The CDR3 runs to 16 residues. CDR3 DNA sequence: TGTGCCATCAGTGAATCTGTTAGGACAGGGGTGAATACGCAGTATTTT. It translates to CAISESVRTGVNTQYF.

J is TRBJ2-5 and V is TRBV27; D remains unclear. The germline gives CDR1 MNHEY, CDR2 SMNVEV (reference sequence). Trimming removed 3 bases at V and 5 bases at J, with 7 bases between. The CDR3 spans 12 residues. CDR3 nucleotides: TGTGCCAGCAGTTTTGGTCAGGAGACCCAGTACTTC. Amino acid sequence: CASSFGQETQYF.

The CDR3 DNA follows: TGTGCCAGCAGCTTAGGAGGGGCCAGCTCCTACGAGCAGTACGTC. Translating it yields CASSLGGASSYEQYV. V gene TRBV7-9 combines with J gene TRBJ2-7; D may match TRBD1 or TRBD2 (5 bases each). V was trimmed by 1 base and J by 0 bases, leaving 10 bases between them. Germline CDR1 and CDR2: SEHNR and FQNEAQ (reference sequence). This CDR3 is 15 amino acids long.

V gene TRBV28 combines with J gene TRBJ2-7; TRBD2 might be the D (6 bases). Germline-derived CDR1 and CDR2 are MDHEN and SYDVKM. Between the trimmed V and J ends, which lost 7 bases and 3 bases, there was a span of 25 bases. CDR3 size: 17 residues. The CDR3 bases are TGTGCCAGCACAGGAGGGCAGTCTAGATCCGCAGTCTACGAGCAGTACGTC. It is translated as CASTGGQSRSAVYEQYV.